This record looks at one T cell receptor (beta chain) sequence and its context. Antigen unknown. This sample was taken from a study of Tregs in tolerant kidney transplant recipients. This CDR3 comprises 17 residues. The germline V gene has CDR1 SGHRS and CDR2 YFSETQ. Trimming at V came to 0 bases and at J to 1 base, leaving 6 bases not matched to a gene. The method was immunoSEQ multiplex PCR; TCRdb's version includes in-frame clones alone and lacks a portion of them. The data hold 90,000 to 150,000 clones, with 85% to 95% observed a single time. Study-wide points: Validation in larger populations is needed because few patients were studied. Biological reproducibility was not directly addressed, but technical replication error appeared minimal.

The receptor was derived from a human donor in good health. Input material: CD4+ T cells from blood. This rearrangement joins TRBV5-1 to TRBJ2-2; 7 bases are a match to TRBD1. CDR3 residues: CASSLGQGLLNTGELFF. CDR3 nucleotide sequence: TGCGCCAGCAGCTTGGGACAGGGCCTCCTGAACACCGGGGAGCTGTTTTTT.